The present TCR beta chain was sequenced within a study of blood T cell repertoires in COVID-19. As for the study in general: Acute and convalescent COVID-19 specimens originated in the United States, Italy and Spain. In each case, the material was cDNA or gDNA derived from T cells, B-cell-depleted T cells, or PBMCs.

Either two negative PCRs, clearance, or symptom resolution qualified Cohort 3 donors as recovered. In regard to this clone: Within the sample, other DNA sequences also encode this same CDR3.

Germline values: CDR1 GTSNPN, CDR2 SVGIG (reference sequence). The CDR3 has 14 amino acids. V lost 0 bases, J lost 1 base, and 9 bases lay in between. Methods used by the authors: The assay estimated nucleated cells by amplifying reference gene primers. Only in-frame clones appear in the TCRdb table, and some are missing; sequencing was by immunoSEQ multiplex PCR. The V and J calls and clone size were taken over from that table, and D and trimming were inferred from the DNA. The profile shows about 400,000 clones, roughly nine tenths of them singletons. V gene TRBV30 combines with J gene TRBJ1-1, with no clear D. The sequenced material came from PBMCs or T cells enriched from blood (not recorded which). This clonotype originated in a woman aged 25 to 39 who had recovered from COVID-19. The CDR3 region has the DNA TGTGCCTGGAGTGTACTAGGCCAGAACACTGAAGCTTTCTTT. It is translated as CAWSVLGQNTEAFF.